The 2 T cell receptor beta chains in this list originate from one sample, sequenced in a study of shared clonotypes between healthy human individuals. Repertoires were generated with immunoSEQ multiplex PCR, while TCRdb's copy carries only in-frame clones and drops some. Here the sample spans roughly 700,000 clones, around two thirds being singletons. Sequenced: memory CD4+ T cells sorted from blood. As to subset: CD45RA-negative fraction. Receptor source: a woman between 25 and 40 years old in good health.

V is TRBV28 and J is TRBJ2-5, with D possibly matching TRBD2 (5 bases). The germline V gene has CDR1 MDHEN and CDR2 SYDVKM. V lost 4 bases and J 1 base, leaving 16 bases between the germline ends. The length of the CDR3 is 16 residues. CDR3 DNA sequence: TGTGCCAGCAGTTCGCCTGGAGTTGGAGGCCAAGAGACCCAGTACTTC. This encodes CASSSPGVGGQETQYF.

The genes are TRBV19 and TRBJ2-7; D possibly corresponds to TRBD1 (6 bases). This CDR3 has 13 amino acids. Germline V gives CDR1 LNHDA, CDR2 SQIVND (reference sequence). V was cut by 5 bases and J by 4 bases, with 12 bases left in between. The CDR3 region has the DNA TGTGCCAGTAGTGCACCGGGACATTACGAGCAGTACTTC. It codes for CASSAPGHYEQYF.